This T cell receptor (beta chain) was recovered during a study of T cell responses to AZD1222 COVID-19 vaccine. The CDR3 consists of 15 residues. The ends were cut back, 6 bases at V and 3 bases at J, with 17 bases in the middle. From germline, CDR1 is SGHNT and CDR2 YENEEA. Study findings and constraints: Clonal diversity may have been underestimated, and the donors were mostly white British, with more females than males. Baseline seropositivity occurred in only six AZD1222 recipients.

Generated by immunoSEQ multiplex PCR, the TCRdb table keeps only in-frame clones and is missing some. The sample shows approximately 110,000 clones, more than 70% of them seen only once. A note on this clone: The antigen remains undetermined.

Second-dose timings of about 4 or about 12 weeks were pooled. Sequenced here: peripheral blood, sampled 28 days after the second AZD1222 dose. This chain joins TRBV11-3 and TRBJ2-5; the D call may be TRBD1 or TRBD2 (5 bases each). The clonotype was recovered from an adult who received the AZD1222 COVID-19 vaccine. CDR3 loop: CASSSSWDPKETQYF. In nucleotides, the CDR3 is TGTGCCAGCAGTTCGTCTTGGGACCCAAAAGAGACCCAGTACTTC.